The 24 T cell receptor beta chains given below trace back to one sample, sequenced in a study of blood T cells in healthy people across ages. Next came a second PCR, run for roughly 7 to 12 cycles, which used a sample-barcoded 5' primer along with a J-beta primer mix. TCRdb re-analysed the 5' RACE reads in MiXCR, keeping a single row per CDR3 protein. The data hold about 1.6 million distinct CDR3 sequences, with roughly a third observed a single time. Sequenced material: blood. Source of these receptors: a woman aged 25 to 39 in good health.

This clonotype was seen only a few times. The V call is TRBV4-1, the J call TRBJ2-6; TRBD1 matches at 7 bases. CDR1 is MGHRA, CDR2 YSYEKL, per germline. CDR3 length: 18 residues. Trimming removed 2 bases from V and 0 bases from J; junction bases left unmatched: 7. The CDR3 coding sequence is TGCGCCAGCAGCCAACACCGGGACAGACTCTCTGGGGCCAACGTCCTGACTTTC. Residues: CASSQHRDRLSGANVLTF.

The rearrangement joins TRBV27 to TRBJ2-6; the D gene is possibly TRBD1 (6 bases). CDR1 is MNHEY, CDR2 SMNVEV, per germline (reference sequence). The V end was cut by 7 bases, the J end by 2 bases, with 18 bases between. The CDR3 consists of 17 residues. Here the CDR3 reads CASIARGGRAGANVLTF. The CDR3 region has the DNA TGTGCCAGCATAGCCAGGGGTGGTAGGGCTGGGGCCAACGTCCTGACTTTC.

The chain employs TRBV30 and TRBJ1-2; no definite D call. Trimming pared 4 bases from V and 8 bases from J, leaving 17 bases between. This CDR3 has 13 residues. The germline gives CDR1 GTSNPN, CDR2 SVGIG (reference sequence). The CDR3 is CAWTHGPPYGYTF. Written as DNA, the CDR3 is TGTGCCTGGACTCATGGACCGCCTTACGGCTACACCTTC.

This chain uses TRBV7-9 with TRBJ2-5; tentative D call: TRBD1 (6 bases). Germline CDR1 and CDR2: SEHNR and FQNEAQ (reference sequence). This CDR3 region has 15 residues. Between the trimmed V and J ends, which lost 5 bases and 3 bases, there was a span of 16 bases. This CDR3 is CASSTLVGAEETQYF. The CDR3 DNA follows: TGTGCCAGCAGCACCCTGGTGGGGGCGGAAGAGACCCAGTACTTC.

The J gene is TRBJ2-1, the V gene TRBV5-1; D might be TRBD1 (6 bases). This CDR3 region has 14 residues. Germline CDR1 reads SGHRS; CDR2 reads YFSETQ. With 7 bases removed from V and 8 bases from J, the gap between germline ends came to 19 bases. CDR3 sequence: CASFANRARDEQFF. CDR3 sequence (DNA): TGCGCCAGCTTCGCGAACAGGGCTCGGGATGAGCAGTTCTTC.

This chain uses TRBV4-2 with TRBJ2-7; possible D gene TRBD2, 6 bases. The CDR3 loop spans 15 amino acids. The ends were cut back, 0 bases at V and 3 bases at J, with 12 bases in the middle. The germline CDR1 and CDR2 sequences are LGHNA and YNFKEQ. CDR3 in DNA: TGTGCCAGCAGCCAAGACAGGCGGGGATACTACGAGCAGTACTTC. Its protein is CASSQDRRGYYEQYF.

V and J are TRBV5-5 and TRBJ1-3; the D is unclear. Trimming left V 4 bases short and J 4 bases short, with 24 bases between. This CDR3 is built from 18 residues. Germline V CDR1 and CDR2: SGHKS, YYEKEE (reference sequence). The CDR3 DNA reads TGTGCCAGCAGCCGGCGGCCAGGCGCCGATCGGGAGGGAAACACCATATATTTT. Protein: CASSRRPGADREGNTIYF.

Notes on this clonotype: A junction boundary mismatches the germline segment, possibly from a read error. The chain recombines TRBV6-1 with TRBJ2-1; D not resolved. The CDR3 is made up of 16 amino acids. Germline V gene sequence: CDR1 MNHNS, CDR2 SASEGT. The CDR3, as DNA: TGTGCCAGCAGTGATAATGACTGGAGCTCCTACAATAAGCAGTTCTTC. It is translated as CASSDNDWSSYNKQFF.

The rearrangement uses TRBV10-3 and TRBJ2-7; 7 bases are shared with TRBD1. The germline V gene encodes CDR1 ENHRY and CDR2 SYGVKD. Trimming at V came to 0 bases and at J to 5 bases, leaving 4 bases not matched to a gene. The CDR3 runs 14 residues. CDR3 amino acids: CAISESGTVNEQYF. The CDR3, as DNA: TGTGCCATCAGTGAGTCCGGGACAGTAAACGAGCAGTACTTC.

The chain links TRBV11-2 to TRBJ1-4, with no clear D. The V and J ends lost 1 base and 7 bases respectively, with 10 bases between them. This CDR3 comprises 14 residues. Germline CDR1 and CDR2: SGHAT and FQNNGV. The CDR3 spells CASSLAVRREKLFF. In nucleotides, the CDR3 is TGTGCCAGCAGCTTAGCGGTCCGGCGTGAAAAACTGTTTTTT.

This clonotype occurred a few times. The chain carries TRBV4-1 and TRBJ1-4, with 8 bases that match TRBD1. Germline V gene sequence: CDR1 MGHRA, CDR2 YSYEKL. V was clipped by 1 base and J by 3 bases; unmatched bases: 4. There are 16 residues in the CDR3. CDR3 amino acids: CASSQGPTGANEKLFF. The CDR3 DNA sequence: TGCGCCAGCAGCCAAGGACCGACAGGGGCTAATGAAAAACTGTTTTTT.

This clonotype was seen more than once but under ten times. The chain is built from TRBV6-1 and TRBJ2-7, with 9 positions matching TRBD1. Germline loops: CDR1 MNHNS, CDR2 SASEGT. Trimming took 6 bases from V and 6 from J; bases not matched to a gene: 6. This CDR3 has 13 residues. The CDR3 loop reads CASRKDRGSEQYF. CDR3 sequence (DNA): TGTGCCAGCAGGAAGGACAGGGGTTCCGAGCAGTACTTC.

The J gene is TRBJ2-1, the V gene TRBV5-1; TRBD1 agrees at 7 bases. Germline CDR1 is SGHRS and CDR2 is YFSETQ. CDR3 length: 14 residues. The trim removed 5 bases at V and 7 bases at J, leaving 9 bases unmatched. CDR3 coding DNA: TGCGCCAGCAGACTGAGGGGACAGATGAATGAGCAGTTCTTC. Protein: CASRLRGQMNEQFF.

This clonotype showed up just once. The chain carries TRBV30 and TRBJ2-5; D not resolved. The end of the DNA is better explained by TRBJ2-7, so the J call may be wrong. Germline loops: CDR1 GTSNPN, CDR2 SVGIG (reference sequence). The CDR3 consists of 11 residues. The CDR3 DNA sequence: TGTGCCTGGGGGTGGGAACTCGAGCAGTACTTC. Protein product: CAWGWELEQYF.

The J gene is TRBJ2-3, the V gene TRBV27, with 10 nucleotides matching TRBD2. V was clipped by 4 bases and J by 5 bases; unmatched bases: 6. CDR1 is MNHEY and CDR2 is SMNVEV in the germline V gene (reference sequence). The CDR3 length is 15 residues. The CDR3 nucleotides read TGTGCCAGCAGTTCCATAGCGGGAGGAGGAGATACGCAGTATTTT. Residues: CASSSIAGGGDTQYF.

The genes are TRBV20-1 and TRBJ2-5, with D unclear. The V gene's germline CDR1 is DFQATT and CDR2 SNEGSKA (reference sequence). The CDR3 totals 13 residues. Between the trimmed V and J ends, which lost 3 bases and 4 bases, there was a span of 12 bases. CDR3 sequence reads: CSARVGALETQYF. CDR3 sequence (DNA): TGCAGTGCTAGGGTCGGAGCGTTAGAGACCCAGTACTTC.

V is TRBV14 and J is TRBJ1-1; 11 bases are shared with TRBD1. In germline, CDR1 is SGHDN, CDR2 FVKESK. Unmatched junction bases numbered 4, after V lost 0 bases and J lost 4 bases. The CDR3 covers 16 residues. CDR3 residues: CASSQDPGTGGTEAFF. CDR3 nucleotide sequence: TGTGCCAGCAGCCAAGACCCCGGGACAGGGGGCACTGAAGCTTTCTTT. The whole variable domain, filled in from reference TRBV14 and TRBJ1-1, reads EAGVTQFPSHSVIEKGQTVTLRCDPISGHDNLYWYRRVMGKEIKFLLHFVKESKQDESGMPNNRFLAERTGGTYSTLKVQPAELEDSGVYFCASSQDPGTGGTEAFFGQGTRLTVV.

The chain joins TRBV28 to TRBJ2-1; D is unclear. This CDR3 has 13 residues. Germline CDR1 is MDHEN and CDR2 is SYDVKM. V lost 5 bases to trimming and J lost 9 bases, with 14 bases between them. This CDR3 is CASSHPWEGEQFF. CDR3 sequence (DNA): TGTGCCAGCAGTCACCCTTGGGAAGGTGAGCAGTTCTTC.

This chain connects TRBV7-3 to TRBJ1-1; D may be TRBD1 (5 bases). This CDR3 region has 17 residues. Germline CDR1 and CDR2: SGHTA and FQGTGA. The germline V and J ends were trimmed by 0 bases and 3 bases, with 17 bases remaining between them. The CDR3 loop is CASSLTPGSGRDTEAFF. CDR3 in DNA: TGTGCCAGCAGCTTAACTCCCGGGTCAGGGAGGGACACTGAAGCTTTCTTT. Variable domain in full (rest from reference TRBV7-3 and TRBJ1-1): GAGVSQTPSNKVTEKGKYVELRCDPISGHTALYWYRQSLGQGPEFLIYFQGTGAADDSGLPNDRFFAVRPEGSVSTLKIQRTERGDSAVYLCASSLTPGSGRDTEAFFGQGTRLTVV.

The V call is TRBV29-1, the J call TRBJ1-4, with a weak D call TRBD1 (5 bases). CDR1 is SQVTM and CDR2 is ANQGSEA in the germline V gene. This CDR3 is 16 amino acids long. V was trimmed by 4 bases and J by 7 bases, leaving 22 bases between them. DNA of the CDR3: TGCAGCGTTGGCCTAAACGCGGGTCGGCAGGGTGAAAAACTGTTTTTT. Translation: CSVGLNAGRQGEKLFF.

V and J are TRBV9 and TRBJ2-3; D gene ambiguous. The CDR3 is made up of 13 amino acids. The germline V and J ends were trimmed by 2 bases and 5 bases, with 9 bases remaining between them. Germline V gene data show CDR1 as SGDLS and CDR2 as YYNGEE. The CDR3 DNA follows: TGTGCCAGCAGCGTTAACGCCGGAGATACGCAGTATTTT. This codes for CASSVNAGDTQYF.

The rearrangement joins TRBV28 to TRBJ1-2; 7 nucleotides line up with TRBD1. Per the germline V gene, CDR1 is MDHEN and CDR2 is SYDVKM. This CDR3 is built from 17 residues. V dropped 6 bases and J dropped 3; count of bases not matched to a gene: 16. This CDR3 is CASRRSGTVLPHYGYTF. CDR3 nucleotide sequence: TGTGCCAGCAGGCGATCTGGGACAGTTCTACCCCACTATGGCTACACCTTC.

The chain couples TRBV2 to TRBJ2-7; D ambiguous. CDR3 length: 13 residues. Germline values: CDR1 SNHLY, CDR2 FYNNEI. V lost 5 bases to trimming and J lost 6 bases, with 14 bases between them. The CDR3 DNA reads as TGTGCCAGCAGTCCGTCCTCGAGTGCCGAGCAGTACTTC. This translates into CASSPSSSAEQYF.

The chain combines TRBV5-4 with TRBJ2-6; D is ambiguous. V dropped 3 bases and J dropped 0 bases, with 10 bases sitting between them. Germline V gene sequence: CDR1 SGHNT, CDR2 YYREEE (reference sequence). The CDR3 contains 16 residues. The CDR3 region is CASSSVNHSGANVLTF. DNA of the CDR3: TGTGCCAGCAGCTCGGTCAACCACTCTGGGGCCAACGTCCTGACTTTC.